This T cell receptor beta chain was documented in a study of blood T cell repertoires in COVID-19. For the study at large: PBMCs, B-cell-depleted T cells, or T cells were the source of the cDNA or gDNA that made up the material.

Per the germline V gene, CDR1 is KGHDR and CDR2 is SFDVKD. This CDR3 is built from 13 residues. V was cut by 7 bases and J by 0 bases, with 8 bases left in between. Assay: immunoSEQ multiplex PCR; the TCRdb copy retains only in-frame clones and omits some. The sample consists of about 88,000 clones, roughly 87% of them appearing once. The sample comprised peripheral blood. The genes are TRBV24-1 and TRBJ1-2, with D perhaps TRBD1 (5 bases). The source is a male donor with acute or convalescent COVID-19. This chain's CDR3 is CATRPGANYGYTF. As DNA, the CDR3 is TGTGCCACCAGGCCGGGGGCTAACTATGGCTACACCTTC.